A selection of T cell receptor beta chains follows, all from one sample in a study of blood T cell repertoires in COVID-19. Sequenced by immunoSEQ multiplex PCR; TCRdb stores in-frame clones only, minus some. The data hold under 300,000 clones, with about 82% observed a single time. The sample comprised peripheral blood. The origin of the receptors is a man older than 75 with acute or convalescent COVID-19. CDR3s include the opening cysteine and the closing phenylalanine or tryptophan. The D gene is left open where the match is weak. Only some rows state a clone size, as once, few, many or a class for expanded clones.

14	NA	NA	TRBV7-8	TRBJ2-7	CASSLETGFDEQYF	TGTGCCAGCAGCTTAGAAACAGGTTTCGACGAGCAGTACTTC
16	NA	TRBD1	TRBV9	TRBJ1-2	CASSVSPQGARGGYTF	TGTGCCAGCAGCGTCTCGCCGCAGGGGGCGCGGGGTGGCTACACCTTC
18	once	TRBD2	TRBV19	TRBJ2-2	CASGLGLAGGPGTGELFF	TGTGCCAGCGGTTTAGGACTAGCGGGAGGGCCTGGGACCGGGGAGCTGTTTTTT
15	NA	NA	TRBV19	TRBJ1-1	CASTLSVGGNTEAFF	TGTGCCAGTACCCTCTCCGTGGGGGGGAACACTGAAGCTTTCTTT
15	NA	TRBD1	TRBV25-1	TRBJ2-7	CASSGGQGRQYEQYF	TGTGCCAGCAGTGGGGGACAGGGGCGACAATACGAGCAGTACTTC
14	NA	NA	TRBV5-6	TRBJ1-4	CASSLRGFNEKLFF	TGTGCCAGCAGCTTGCGGGGTTTTAATGAAAAACTGTTTTTT
14	NA	TRBD1	TRBV5-6	TRBJ1-2	CASSPYGTGYGYTF	TGTGCCAGCAGCCCCTACGGGACAGGCTATGGCTACACCTTC
15	NA	NA	TRBV7-9	TRBJ2-5	CASSFGGPYQETQYF	TGTGCCAGCAGCTTCGGGGGGCCGTACCAAGAGACCCAGTACTTC
14	NA	TRBD1	TRBV28	TRBJ1-2	CAIRQGAPNYGYTF	TGTGCCATTCGACAGGGGGCCCCTAACTATGGCTACACCTTC
15	NA	NA	TRBV7-6	TRBJ2-7	CASSLGGNSPYEQYF	TGTGCCAGCAGCTTAGGAGGGAACTCCCCCTACGAGCAGTACTTC
15	NA	NA	TRBV5-1	TRBJ1-2	CASSLGGAGNYGYTF	TGCGCCAGCAGCTTGGGAGGGGCGGGGAACTATGGCTACACCTTC